A single TCR beta chain is shown here with its context. What it binds is not known. The sample is drawn from a study of T cells after yellow fever vaccination. Study-wide context: The fractions with low cell numbers were processed using SMART-Seq v4 Ultra Low Input. Notes on the study in general: CD4 and CD8 compartments shared a small share of clonotypes. The study found a weaker secondary response that peaked faster, day 5 versus 15. Sorted repertoires could include abundant contaminating clonotypes from bulk cells.

The V and J ends lost 4 bases and 2 bases respectively, with 10 bases between them. The CDR3 extends over 14 amino acids. The germline V gene encodes CDR1 MGHRA and CDR2 YSYEKL. TCRdb independently ran MiXCR on the 5' RACE reads; one entry per CDR3 protein. The profile shows 300,000 to 350,000 distinct CDR3 sequences, around 4.3% of them singletons. This sample comprised PBMCs, obtained 15 days after the yellow fever booster vaccination. The receptor was derived from a man aged 18 to 30 who received the YFV17D yellow fever vaccine. V is TRBV4-1 and J is TRBJ2-3; D might be TRBD2 (5 bases). The CDR3 DNA follows: TGCGCCAGCAGCCCGAAGCGGTTCACAGATACGCAGTATTTT. It specifies CASSPKRFTDTQYF.